What follows are 5 T cell receptor beta chains derived from one specimen sequenced in a study of shared clonotypes between healthy human individuals. Assay: immunoSEQ multiplex PCR; the TCRdb copy retains only in-frame clones and omits some. The sample includes 600,000 to 750,000 clones, about 90% of them seen just once. The sequenced sample was memory CD8+ T cells from PBMCs. Subset meaning: CD45RO+ cells pooled with CCR7-negative TemRA cells. These receptors came from a man between 18 and 29 years old in good health. Some clones in this sample may be carry-over from other donors' samples.

V gene TRBV5-1 combines with J gene TRBJ2-7; TRBD1 matches at 10 bases. V trimming: 4 bases; J trimming: 1 base; junction bases outside the gene matches: 5. Germline CDR1 reads SGHRS; CDR2 reads YFSETQ. The CDR3 sequence is 15 residues long. CDR3 sequence (DNA): TGCGCCAGCAGCCCAAGGACAGGGGGATCCTACGAGCAGTACTTC. It encodes CASSPRTGGSYEQYF.

This sequence joins TRBV27 and TRBJ2-2; D perhaps matches TRBD2 (5 bases). This CDR3 is 15 amino acids long. V was shortened by 7 bases and J by 3 bases, with 15 bases between the two germline ends. From germline, CDR1 is MNHEY and CDR2 SMNVEV (reference sequence). CDR3 residues: CASNPAGGDTGELFF. The CDR3 DNA reads as TGTGCCAGCAATCCTGCGGGCGGTGACACCGGGGAGCTGTTTTTT.

V usage is TRBV7-9 and J usage is TRBJ2-1; 8 nucleotides line up with TRBD2. V shed 5 bases, J shed 2 bases, and the junction held 11 bases outside the gene matches. Per the germline V gene, CDR1 is SEHNR and CDR2 is FQNEAQ (reference sequence). There are 17 residues in the CDR3. CDR3 region: CASSDDTSGATYNEQFF. CDR3 nucleotides: TGTGCCAGCAGCGACGATACTAGCGGTGCGACCTACAATGAGCAGTTCTTC.

The rearrangement uses TRBV7-9 and TRBJ1-2, with D uncertain. The CDR3 covers 11 residues. Between the trimmed V and J ends, which lost 8 bases and 6 bases, there was a span of 10 bases. Germline V CDR1 and CDR2: SEHNR, FQNEAQ (reference sequence). The CDR3 here is CASRRTHGYTF. CDR3 DNA: TGTGCCAGCCGGAGAACCCATGGCTACACCTTC. The full variable domain, with the rest looked up from reference TRBV7-9 and TRBJ1-2, is DTGVSQNPRHKITKRGQNVTFRCDPISEHNRLYWYRQTLGQGPEFLTYFQNEAQLEKSRLLSDRFSAERPKGSFSTLEIQRTEQGDSAMYLCASRRTHGYTFGSGTRLTVV.

V gene TRBV19 combines with J gene TRBJ2-1; D remains ambiguous. Germline CDR1 LNHDA, CDR2 SQIVND (reference sequence). Trimming left V 5 bases short and J 0 bases short, with 8 bases between. This CDR3 region has 14 residues. The CDR3 region is CASSVSNSYNEQFF. In DNA, the CDR3 is TGTGCCAGTAGTGTTTCGAACTCCTACAATGAGCAGTTCTTC.